These 7 T cell receptor beta chains were all obtained from the same sample, sequenced in a study of blood T cell repertoires in COVID-19. Only in-frame clones appear in the TCRdb table, and some are missing; sequencing was by immunoSEQ multiplex PCR. The sample lists approximately 82,000 clones; roughly 90% were seen once. Sequences were obtained from peripheral blood. These TCRs come from a man aged 65-85 years with active or convalescent COVID-19.

The J gene is TRBJ1-3, the V gene TRBV5-1, with D possibly matching TRBD1 (6 bases). V dropped 0 bases and J dropped 3 bases, with 10 bases sitting between them. CDR1 is SGHRS and CDR2 is YFSETQ in the germline V gene. The length of the CDR3 is 15 residues. In DNA form, the CDR3 reads TGCGCCAGCAGCTTGGGCCAGGGGCTTGGAAACACCATATATTTT. Its translation: CASSLGQGLGNTIYF.

The J gene is TRBJ1-6, the V gene TRBV9; 9 bases agree with TRBD1. Germline V gene sequence: CDR1 SGDLS, CDR2 YYNGEE. Trimming took 0 bases from V and 7 from J; bases not matched to a gene: 5. The CDR3 consists of 16 residues. The CDR3 spells CASSVEGGQGNSPLHF. CDR3 sequence (DNA): TGTGCCAGCAGCGTAGAGGGAGGACAGGGGAATTCACCCCTCCACTTT.

The chain combines TRBV9 with TRBJ2-3, with 10 bases aligning to TRBD2. J was trimmed by 2 bases and V by 1 base; bases with no gene match: 4. CDR1 is SGDLS, CDR2 YYNGEE, per germline. The CDR3 extends over 16 amino acids. CDR3 bases: TGTGCCAGCAGCGTATATACTAGCGGGGTCACAGATACGCAGTATTTT. Amino acid sequence: CASSVYTSGVTDTQYF.

The chain employs TRBV9 and TRBJ2-7, with 12 nucleotides matching TRBD2. This CDR3 region has 16 residues. Germline V gene data show CDR1 as SGDLS and CDR2 as YYNGEE. Germline trimming cut 0 bases from V and 4 bases from J; bases unmatched to any gene: 5. As DNA, the CDR3 is TGTGCCAGCAGCGTAGGGCCTAGCGGGAGGGGGTACGAGCAGTACTTC. Its translation is CASSVGPSGRGYEQYF.

This chain uses TRBV27 with TRBJ2-5; a weak D match, TRBD1 (5 bases). The length of the CDR3 is 14 residues. Between the trimmed V and J ends, which lost 5 bases and 3 bases, there was a span of 13 bases. Germline CDR1 is MNHEY and CDR2 is SMNVEV (reference sequence). CDR3 region: CASSSADREETQYF. CDR3 in DNA: TGTGCCAGCAGTAGCGCCGACAGAGAAGAGACCCAGTACTTC.

V usage is TRBV6-5 and J usage is TRBJ1-1; D ambiguous. There are 12 residues in the CDR3. With 6 bases removed from V and 5 bases from J, the gap between germline ends came to 10 bases. CDR1 is MNHEY, CDR2 SVGAGI, per germline. CDR3 coding DNA: TGTGCCAGCAGCCAAAGAGGGACTGAAGCTTTCTTT. This translates into CASSQRGTEAFF.

The J gene is TRBJ1-4, the V gene TRBV30; 7 nucleotides match TRBD1. This CDR3 spans 16 amino acids. Losses at the gene ends were 0 bases for V and 5 bases for J; bases not matched to a gene: 9. Germline loops: CDR1 GTSNPN, CDR2 SVGIG (reference sequence). The CDR3 is CAWSVWRGLFNEKLFF. The CDR3 DNA follows: TGTGCCTGGAGTGTTTGGAGGGGGCTATTCAATGAAAAACTGTTTTTT.